The present T cell receptor beta chain was sequenced within a study of shared clonotypes between healthy human individuals. About the research overall: For every donor, three CD4 naive, three CD4 memory, two CD8 naive and one CD8 memory plates were used. Study outcomes and limitations: Compared with clonotypes that all four donors shared, non-shared clonotypes had lower generation probabilities.

V shed 5 bases and J shed 6 bases, with 23 bases lying between them. Germline V gene sequence: CDR1 SEHNR, CDR2 FQNEAQ (reference sequence). The CDR3 loop spans 16 amino acids. Each subset's genomic DNA was split evenly across several immunoSEQ plates. Data came from immunoSEQ multiplex PCR; TCRdb stores just in-frame clones and leaves some out. The data show 2.5 million or so clones, around nine tenths seen once. About this clone itself: The antigen remains unidentified.

The chain joins TRBV7-9 to TRBJ2-7; weak D call: TRBD1 (6 bases). The source is a man in his late teens or twenties in good health. The sample consisted of naive CD4+ T cells sorted from blood. Indicated subset: CD45RA+ positively selected. The CDR3 is CASSRRDKGISSEQYF. The CDR3 coding sequence is TGTGCCAGCAGCCGCCGGGACAAAGGGATAAGCTCCGAGCAGTACTTC.